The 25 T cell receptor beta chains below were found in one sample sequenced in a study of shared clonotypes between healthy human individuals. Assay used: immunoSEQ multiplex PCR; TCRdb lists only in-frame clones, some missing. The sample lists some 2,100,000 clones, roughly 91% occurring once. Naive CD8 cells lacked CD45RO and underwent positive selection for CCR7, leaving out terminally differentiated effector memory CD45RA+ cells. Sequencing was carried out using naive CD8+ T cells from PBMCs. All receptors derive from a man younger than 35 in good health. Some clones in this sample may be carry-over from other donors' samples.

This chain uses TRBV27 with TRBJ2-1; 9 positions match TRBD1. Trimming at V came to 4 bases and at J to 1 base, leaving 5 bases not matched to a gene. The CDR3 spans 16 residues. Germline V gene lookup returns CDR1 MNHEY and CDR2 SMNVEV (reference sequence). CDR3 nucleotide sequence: TGTGCCAGCAGTTCTCCGGGGACAGGGTCCTACAATGAGCAGTTCTTC. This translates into CASSSPGTGSYNEQFF.

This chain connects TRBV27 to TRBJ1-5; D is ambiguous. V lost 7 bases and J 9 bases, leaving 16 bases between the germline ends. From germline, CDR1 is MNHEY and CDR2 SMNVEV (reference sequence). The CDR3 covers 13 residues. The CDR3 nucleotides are TGTGCCAGCACCCCTCGATTGGGAGGGCCCCAGCATTTT. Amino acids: CASTPRLGGPQHF.

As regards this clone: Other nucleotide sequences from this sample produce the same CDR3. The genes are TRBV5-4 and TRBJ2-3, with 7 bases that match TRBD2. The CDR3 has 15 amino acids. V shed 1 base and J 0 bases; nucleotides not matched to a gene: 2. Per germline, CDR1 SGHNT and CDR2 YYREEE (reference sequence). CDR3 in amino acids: CASSLRRESTDTQYF. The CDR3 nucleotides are TGTGCCAGCAGCTTGCGGCGGGAGAGCACAGATACGCAGTATTTT. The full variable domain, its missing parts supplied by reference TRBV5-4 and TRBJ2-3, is ETGVTQSPTHLIKTRGQQVTLRCSSQSGHNTVSWYQQALGQGPQFIFQYYREEENGRGNFPPRFSGLQFPNYSSELNVNALELDDSALYLCASSLRRESTDTQYFGPGTRLTVL.

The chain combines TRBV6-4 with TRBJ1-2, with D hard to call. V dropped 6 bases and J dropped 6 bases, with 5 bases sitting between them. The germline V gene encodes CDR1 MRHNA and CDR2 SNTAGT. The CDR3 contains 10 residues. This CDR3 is CASRTDGYTF. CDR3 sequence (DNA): TGTGCCAGCAGAACTGATGGCTACACCTTC.

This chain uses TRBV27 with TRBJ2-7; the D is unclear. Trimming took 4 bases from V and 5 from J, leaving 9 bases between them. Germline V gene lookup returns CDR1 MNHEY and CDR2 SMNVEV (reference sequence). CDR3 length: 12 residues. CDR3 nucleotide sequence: TGTGCCAGCAGTTCCCACAGAGACGAGCAGTACTTC. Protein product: CASSSHRDEQYF.

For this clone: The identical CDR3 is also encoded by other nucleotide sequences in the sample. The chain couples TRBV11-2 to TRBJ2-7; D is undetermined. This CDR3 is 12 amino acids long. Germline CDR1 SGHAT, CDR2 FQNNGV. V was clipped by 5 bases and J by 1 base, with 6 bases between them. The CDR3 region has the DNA TGTGCCAGCAGCGACCGTTCCTACGAGCAGTACTTC. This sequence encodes CASSDRSYEQYF.

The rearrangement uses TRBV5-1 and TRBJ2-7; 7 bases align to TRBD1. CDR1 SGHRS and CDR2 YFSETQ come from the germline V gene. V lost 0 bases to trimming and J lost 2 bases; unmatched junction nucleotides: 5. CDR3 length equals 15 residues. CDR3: CASSLEGDRPYEQYF. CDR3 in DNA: TGCGCCAGCAGCTTGGAAGGGGACAGACCCTACGAGCAGTACTTC.

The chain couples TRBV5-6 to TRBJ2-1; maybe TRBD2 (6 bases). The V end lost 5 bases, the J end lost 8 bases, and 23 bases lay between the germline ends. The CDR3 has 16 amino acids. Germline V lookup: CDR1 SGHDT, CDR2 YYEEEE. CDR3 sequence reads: CASSRAPGLSTHEQFF. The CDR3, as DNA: TGTGCCAGCAGTCGCGCTCCGGGACTGTCTACGCATGAGCAGTTCTTC.

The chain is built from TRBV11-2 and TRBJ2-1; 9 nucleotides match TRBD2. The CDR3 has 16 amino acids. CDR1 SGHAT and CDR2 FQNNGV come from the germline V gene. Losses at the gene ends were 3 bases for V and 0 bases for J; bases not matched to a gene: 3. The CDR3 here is CASSFSLAGSYNEQFF. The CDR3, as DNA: TGTGCCAGCAGCTTTTCACTAGCGGGCTCCTACAATGAGCAGTTCTTC.

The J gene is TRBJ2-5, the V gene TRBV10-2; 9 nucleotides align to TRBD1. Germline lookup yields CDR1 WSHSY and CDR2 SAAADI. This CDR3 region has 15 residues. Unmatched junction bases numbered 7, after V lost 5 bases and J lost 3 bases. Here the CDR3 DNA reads TGCGCCAGCAGTCATGGGACAGGGTCTAAAGAGACCCAGTACTTC. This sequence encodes CASSHGTGSKETQYF.

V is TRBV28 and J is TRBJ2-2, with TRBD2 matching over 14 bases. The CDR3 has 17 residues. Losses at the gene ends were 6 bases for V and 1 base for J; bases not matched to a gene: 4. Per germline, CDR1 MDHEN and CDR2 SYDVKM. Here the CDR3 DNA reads TGTGCCAGCAGGGGACTAGCGGGAGTCTTGAACACCGGGGAGCTGTTTTTT. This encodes CASRGLAGVLNTGELFF.

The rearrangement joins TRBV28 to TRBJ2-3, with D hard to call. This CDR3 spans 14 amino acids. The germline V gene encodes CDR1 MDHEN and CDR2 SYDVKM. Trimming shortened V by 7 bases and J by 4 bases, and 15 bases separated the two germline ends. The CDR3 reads CASTSPYLADTQYF. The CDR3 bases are TGTGCCAGCACCAGCCCGTACCTGGCAGATACGCAGTATTTT.

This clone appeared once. The CDR3 DNA reads TGCAGCGTTAGGCAAGGTCCCCAGTACTTC. This translates into CSVRQGPQYF. The genes are TRBV29-1 and TRBJ2-5, with no clear D. In germline, CDR1 is SQVTM, CDR2 ANQGSEA. This CDR3 spans 10 amino acids. Between the trimmed V and J ends, which lost 5 bases and 9 bases, there was a span of 10 bases. Supplemented by reference TRBV29-1 and TRBJ2-5, the full variable domain reads SAVISQKPSRDICQRGTSLTIQCQVDSQVTMMFWYRQQPGQSLTLIATANQGSEATYESGFVIDKFPISRPNLTFSTLTVSNMSPEDSSIYLCSVRQGPQYFGPGTRLLVL.

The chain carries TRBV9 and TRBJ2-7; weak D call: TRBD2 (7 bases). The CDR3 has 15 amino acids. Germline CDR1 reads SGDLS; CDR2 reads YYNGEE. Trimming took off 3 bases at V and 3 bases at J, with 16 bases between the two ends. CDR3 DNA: TGTGCCAGCAGCGCGGGGGGCAGGGCCCGCTACGAGCAGTACTTC. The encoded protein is CASSAGGRARYEQYF.

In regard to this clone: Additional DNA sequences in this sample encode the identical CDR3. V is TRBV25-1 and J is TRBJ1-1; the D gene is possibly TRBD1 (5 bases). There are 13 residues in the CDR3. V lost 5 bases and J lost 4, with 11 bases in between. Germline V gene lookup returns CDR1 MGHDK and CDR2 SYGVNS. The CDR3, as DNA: TGTGCCAGCAGTTCAGGGAGGGGCACTGAAGCTTTCTTT. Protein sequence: CASSSGRGTEAFF.

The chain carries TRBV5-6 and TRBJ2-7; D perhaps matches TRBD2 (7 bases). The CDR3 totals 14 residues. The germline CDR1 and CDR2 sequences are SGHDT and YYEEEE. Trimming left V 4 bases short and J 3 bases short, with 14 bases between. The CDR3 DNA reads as TGTGCCAGCAGCCAAGGGGGAGGGAACTACGAGCAGTACTTC. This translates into CASSQGGGNYEQYF.

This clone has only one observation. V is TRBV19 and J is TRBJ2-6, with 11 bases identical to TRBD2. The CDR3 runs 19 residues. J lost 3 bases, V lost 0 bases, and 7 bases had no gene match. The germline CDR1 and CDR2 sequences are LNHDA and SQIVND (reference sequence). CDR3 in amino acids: CASSIDLELAGVGANVLTF. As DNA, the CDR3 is TGTGCCAGTAGTATAGATCTAGAACTAGCGGGAGTTGGGGCCAACGTCCTGACTTTC.

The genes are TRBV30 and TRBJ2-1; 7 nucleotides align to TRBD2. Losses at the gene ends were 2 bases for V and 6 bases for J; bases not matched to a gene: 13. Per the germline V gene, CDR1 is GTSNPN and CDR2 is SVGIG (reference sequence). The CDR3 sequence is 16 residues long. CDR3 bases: TGTGCCTGGAGTCCGTTAGCGGGCAGGTCGTCCAATGAGCAGTTCTTC. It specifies CAWSPLAGRSSNEQFF.

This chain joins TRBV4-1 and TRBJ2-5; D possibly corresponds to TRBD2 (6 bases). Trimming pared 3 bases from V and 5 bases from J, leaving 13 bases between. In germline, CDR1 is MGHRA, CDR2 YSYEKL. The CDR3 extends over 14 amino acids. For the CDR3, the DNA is TGCGCCAGCAGCCAGCCCGGGAGATGGGAGACCCAGTACTTC. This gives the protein CASSQPGRWETQYF.

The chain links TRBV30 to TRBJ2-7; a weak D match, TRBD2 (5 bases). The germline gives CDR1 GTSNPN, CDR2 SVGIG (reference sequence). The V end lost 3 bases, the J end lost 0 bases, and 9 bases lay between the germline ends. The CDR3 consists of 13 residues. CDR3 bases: TGTGCCTGGAGAAGCGGCAGCTCCTACGAGCAGTACTTC. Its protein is CAWRSGSSYEQYF.

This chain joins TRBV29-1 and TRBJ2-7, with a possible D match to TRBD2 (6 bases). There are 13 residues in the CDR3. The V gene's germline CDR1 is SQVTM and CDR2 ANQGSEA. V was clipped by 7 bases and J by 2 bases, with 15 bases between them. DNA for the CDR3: TGCAGCGCCTTGGAGGGCCGGGCCTACGAGCAGTACTTC. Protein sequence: CSALEGRAYEQYF.

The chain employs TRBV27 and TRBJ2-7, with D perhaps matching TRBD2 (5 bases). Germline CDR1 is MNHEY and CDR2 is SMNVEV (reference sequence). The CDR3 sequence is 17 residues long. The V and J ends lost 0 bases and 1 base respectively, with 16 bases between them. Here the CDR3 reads CASSLSYGEYGSYEQYF. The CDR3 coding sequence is TGTGCCAGCAGTTTATCGTATGGGGAGTACGGATCCTACGAGCAGTACTTC.

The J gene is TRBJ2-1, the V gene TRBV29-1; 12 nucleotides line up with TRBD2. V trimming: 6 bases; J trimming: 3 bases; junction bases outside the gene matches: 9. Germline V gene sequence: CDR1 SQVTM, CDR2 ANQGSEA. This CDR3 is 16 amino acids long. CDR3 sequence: CSVQTRLAGVYNEQFF. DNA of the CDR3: TGCAGCGTCCAAACCCGACTAGCGGGAGTCTACAATGAGCAGTTCTTC.

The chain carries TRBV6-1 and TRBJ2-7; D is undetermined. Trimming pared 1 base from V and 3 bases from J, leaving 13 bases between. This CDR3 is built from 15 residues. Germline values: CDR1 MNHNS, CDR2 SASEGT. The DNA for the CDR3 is TGTGCCAGCAGTGAAGGGGGTGCGGTAGTCTACGAGCAGTACTTC. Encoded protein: CASSEGGAVVYEQYF.

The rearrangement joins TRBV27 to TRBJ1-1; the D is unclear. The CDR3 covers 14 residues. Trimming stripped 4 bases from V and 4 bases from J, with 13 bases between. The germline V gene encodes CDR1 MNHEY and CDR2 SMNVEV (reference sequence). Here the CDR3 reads CASSSQDEGTEAFF. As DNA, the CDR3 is TGTGCCAGCAGTTCCCAAGATGAGGGCACTGAAGCTTTCTTT.